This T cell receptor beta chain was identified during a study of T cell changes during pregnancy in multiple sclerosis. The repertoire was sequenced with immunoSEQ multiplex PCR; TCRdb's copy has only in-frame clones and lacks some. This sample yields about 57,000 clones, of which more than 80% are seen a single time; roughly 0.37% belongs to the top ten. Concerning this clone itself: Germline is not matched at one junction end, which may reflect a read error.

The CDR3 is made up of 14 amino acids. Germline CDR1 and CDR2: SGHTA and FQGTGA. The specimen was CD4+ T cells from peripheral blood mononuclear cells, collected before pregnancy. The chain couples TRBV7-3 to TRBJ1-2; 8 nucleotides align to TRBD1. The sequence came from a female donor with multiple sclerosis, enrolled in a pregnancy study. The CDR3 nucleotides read TGTGCCAGCAGCATAACGCCGGACAGGGTGGACTACACCTTC. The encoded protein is CASSITPDRVDYTF. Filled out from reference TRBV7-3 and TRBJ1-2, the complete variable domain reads GAGVSQTPSNKVTEKGKYVELRCDPISGHTALYWYRQSLGQGPEFLIYFQGTGAADDSGLPNDRFFAVRPEGSVSTLKIQRTERGDSAVYLCASSITPDRVDYTFGSGTRLTVV.